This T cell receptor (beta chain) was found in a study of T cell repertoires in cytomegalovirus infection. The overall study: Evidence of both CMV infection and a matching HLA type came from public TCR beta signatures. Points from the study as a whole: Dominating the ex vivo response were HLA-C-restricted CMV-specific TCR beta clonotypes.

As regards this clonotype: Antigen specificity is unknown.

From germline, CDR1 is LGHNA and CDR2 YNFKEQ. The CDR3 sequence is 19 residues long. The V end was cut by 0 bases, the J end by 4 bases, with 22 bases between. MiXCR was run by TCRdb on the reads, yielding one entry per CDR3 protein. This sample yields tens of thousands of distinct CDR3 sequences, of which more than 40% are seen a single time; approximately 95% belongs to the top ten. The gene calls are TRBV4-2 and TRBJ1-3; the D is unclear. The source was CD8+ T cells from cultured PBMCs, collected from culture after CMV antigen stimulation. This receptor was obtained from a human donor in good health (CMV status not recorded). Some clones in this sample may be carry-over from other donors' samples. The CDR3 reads CASSQEKPAVAAGGNTIYF. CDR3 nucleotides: TGTGCCAGCAGCCAAGAAAAGCCAGCCGTCGCGGCGGGGGGAAACACCATATATTTT.